A single sample gave rise to the 12 T cell receptor beta chains below, sequenced in a study of blood T cell repertoires in COVID-19. TCRdb keeps only in-frame clones here, not all; method: immunoSEQ multiplex PCR. Of roughly 520,000 clones in the sample, around nine tenths were seen once. What was sequenced was PBMCs or T cells enriched from blood (not recorded which). The receptors were sampled from a woman between 35 and 50 years old who had recovered from COVID-19.

This sequence joins TRBV30 and TRBJ1-6, with 7 bases fitting TRBD1. CDR1 and CDR2 from the germline V gene are GTSNPN and SVGIG (reference sequence). V dropped 2 bases and J dropped 5; count of bases not matched to a gene: 0. The CDR3 contains 13 residues. CDR3 in DNA: TGTGCCTGGAGTACAGGGGATAATTCACCCCTCCACTTT. It codes for CAWSTGDNSPLHF.

This rearrangement joins TRBV12-5 to TRBJ2-7, with 10 bases lining up with TRBD1. From germline, CDR1 is LGHNT and CDR2 FRNRAP. The CDR3 sequence is 14 residues long. V lost 5 bases, J lost 5 bases, and 6 bases stayed unmatched. The CDR3 region is CASGNRDRGDEQYF. The CDR3 coding sequence is TGTGCTAGTGGTAACCGGGACAGGGGCGACGAGCAGTACTTC.

The V call is TRBV10-3, the J call TRBJ1-2; 10 positions agree with TRBD1. Looked up from germline, CDR1 is ENHRY and CDR2 is SYGVKD. This CDR3 spans 16 amino acids. V dropped 10 bases and J dropped 4; count of bases not matched to a gene: 15. The CDR3 is CATVWTGTGAGYGYTF. The CDR3, as DNA: TGTGCCACCGTTTGGACCGGGACAGGGGCTGGCTATGGCTACACCTTC.

The J gene is TRBJ2-1, the V gene TRBV4-1; 12 nucleotides match TRBD2. The junction had 10 bases not matched to a gene; V was cut back by 4 bases and J by 9 bases. Germline CDR1 reads MGHRA; CDR2 reads YSYEKL. The CDR3 consists of 16 residues. The CDR3 loop reads CASSRTLAGGGVEQFF. The CDR3 DNA reads TGCGCCAGCAGCCGCACACTAGCGGGAGGAGGAGTTGAGCAGTTCTTC.

The V call is TRBV10-3, the J call TRBJ1-2, with TRBD1 as a possible D gene (5 bases). The V gene lost 6 bases and the J gene lost 6 bases, with 17 bases spanning the gap. The CDR3 totals 14 residues. Germline V CDR1 and CDR2: ENHRY, SYGVKD. Here the CDR3 DNA reads TGTGCCATCAGGGCCGGGGTCACGGGGGATGGCTACACCTTC. Translation gives CAIRAGVTGDGYTF.

This clone was seen more than once but under ten times. The chain has TRBV30 and TRBJ1-6; unclear D gene. From germline, CDR1 is GTSNPN and CDR2 SVGIG (reference sequence). The CDR3 has 14 residues. Trimming pared 4 bases from V and 5 bases from J, leaving 12 bases between. The CDR3 DNA follows: TGTGCCTGGACCAGGCGGGGTGATAATTCACCCCTCCACTTT. It encodes CAWTRRGDNSPLHF.

The J gene is TRBJ2-1, the V gene TRBV2, with TRBD2 matching over 10 bases. In germline, CDR1 is SNHLY, CDR2 FYNNEI. The CDR3 runs to 16 residues. The J segment lost 4 bases and the V segment lost 5 bases, leaving 8 bases of the junction unmatched. The CDR3 spells CASSWGLAFPYNEQFF. The CDR3 DNA reads TGTGCCAGCAGTTGGGGACTAGCGTTCCCTTACAATGAGCAGTTCTTC.

J is TRBJ1-1 and V is TRBV12-3 or TRBV12-4; TRBD1 is a possible D gene (5 bases). The CDR3 totals 12 residues. Trimming took off 3 bases at V and 9 bases at J, with 11 bases between the two ends. Written as DNA, the CDR3 is TGTGCCAGCAGTTTTCAGGGCGCCAAAGCTTTCTTT. The encoded protein is CASSFQGAKAFF.

The rearrangement uses TRBV15 and TRBJ2-7, with D perhaps TRBD1 (6 bases). The CDR3 extends over 15 amino acids. Germline CDR1 is LNHNV and CDR2 is YYDKDF (reference sequence). The ends were cut back, 0 bases at V and 3 bases at J, with 12 bases in the middle. The CDR3 loop reads CATSRDPGTHYEQYF. The CDR3 coding sequence is TGTGCCACCAGCAGAGATCCCGGGACACACTACGAGCAGTACTTC.

This chain's CDR3 is CASSFGQGNTEAFF. CDR3 nucleotide sequence: TGTGCCAGCAGCTTCGGACAGGGAAACACTGAAGCTTTCTTT. V usage is TRBV3-1 (or the pseudogene TRBV3-2) and J usage is TRBJ1-1, with 8 bases aligning to TRBD1. With V trimmed by 5 bases and J by 2 bases, 4 bases remained unmatched. The CDR3 consists of 14 residues. The germline CDR1 and CDR2 sequences are LGHDT and YNNKEL (reference sequence).

This chain's CDR3 is CAISLIQGANEQYF. The CDR3 region has the DNA TGTGCCATCAGCCTGATCCAGGGGGCGAACGAGCAGTACTTC. The chain combines TRBV10-3 with TRBJ2-7, with 8 bases that match TRBD1. Germline assignment: CDR1 ENHRY and CDR2 SYGVKD. V dropped 6 bases and J dropped 5; count of bases not matched to a gene: 9. The CDR3 is 14 residues long.

This chain connects TRBV5-6 to TRBJ2-5; 14 bases agree with TRBD2. The CDR3 runs 17 residues. Per germline, CDR1 SGHDT and CDR2 YYEEEE. V lost 4 bases to trimming and J lost 4 bases; unmatched junction nucleotides: 9. The CDR3 region is CASSLRLAGGPRETQYF. The CDR3 nucleotides are TGTGCCAGCAGCCTCAGACTAGCGGGAGGGCCCCGAGAGACCCAGTACTTC.